This T cell receptor beta chain was found in a study of human T cells and chemical hapten exposure. Looking at the study overall: Sensitization involved placing 2% DPC onto an approximately 2 cm by approximately 2 cm region of upper inner arm skin. Patients, a majority of them female, were diagnosed with alopecia areata, totalis or universalis.

Time point defined: pre-sensitization, week 0. Treatment described: therapeutic diphenylcyclopropenone sensitization with weekly scalp DPC. Researchers extracted total RNA from unfractionated whole blood. Every patch test was put on after a blood sample was taken. The CDR3 has 12 residues. Per germline, CDR1 MNHEY and CDR2 SVGAGI. The germline V and J ends were trimmed by 10 bases and 3 bases, with 9 bases remaining between them. The table lists this clonotype with many counts. Unique molecular identifiers were affixed to discrete cDNA molecules within the library. TCRdb fed the RACE reads into MiXCR, producing one record per CDR3 protein. Among tens of thousands of distinct CDR3 sequences listed, approximately 10% were seen once.

The sequenced sample was whole blood, obtained in connection with sensitization to the hapten diphenylcyclopropenone (DPC). The source is a man over 45 with alopecia areata. Some clones in this sample may be carry-over from other donors' samples. The chain carries TRBV6-5 and TRBJ2-2; D not resolved. DNA of the CDR3: TGTGCCATCGAGGCCGACACCGGGGAGCTGTTTTTT. As protein: CAIEADTGELFF.